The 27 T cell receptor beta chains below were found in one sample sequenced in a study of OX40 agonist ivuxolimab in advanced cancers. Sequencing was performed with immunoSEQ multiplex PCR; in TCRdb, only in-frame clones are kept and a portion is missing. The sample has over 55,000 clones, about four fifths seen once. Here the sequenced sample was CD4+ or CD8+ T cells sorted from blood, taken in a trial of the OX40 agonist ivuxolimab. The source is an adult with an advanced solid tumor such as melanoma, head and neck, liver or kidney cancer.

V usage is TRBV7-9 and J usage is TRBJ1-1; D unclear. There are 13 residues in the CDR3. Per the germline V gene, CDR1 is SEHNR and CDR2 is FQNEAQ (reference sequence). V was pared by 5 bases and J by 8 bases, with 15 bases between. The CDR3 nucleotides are TGTGCCAGCAGCGCCGGGTCCACGGGGGAAGCTTTCTTT. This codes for CASSAGSTGEAFF.

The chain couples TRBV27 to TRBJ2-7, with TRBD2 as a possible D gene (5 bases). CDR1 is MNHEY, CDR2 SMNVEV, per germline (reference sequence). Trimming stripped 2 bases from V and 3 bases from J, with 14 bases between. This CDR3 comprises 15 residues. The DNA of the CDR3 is TGTGCCAGCAGTTTAAGATGGGTACGGGGCTACGAGCAGTACTTC. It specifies CASSLRWVRGYEQYF.

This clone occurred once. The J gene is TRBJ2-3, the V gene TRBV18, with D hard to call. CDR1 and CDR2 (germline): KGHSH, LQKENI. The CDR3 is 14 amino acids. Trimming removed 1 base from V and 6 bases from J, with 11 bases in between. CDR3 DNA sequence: TGTGCCAGCTCACCACAGCGATGGGGTGATACGCAGTATTTT. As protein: CASSPQRWGDTQYF.

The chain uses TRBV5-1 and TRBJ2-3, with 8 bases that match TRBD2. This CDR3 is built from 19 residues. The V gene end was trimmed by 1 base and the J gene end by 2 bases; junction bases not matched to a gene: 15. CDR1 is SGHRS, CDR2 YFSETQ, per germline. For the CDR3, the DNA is TGCGCCAGCAGCTTGTCTTTTAGCGGGGCCAGGGGCTCCACAGATACGCAGTATTTT. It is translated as CASSLSFSGARGSTDTQYF.

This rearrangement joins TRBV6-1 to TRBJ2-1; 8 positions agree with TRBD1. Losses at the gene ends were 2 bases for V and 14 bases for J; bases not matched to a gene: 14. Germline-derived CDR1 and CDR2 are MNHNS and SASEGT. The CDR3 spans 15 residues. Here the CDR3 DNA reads TGTGCCAGCAGTGAACTTCCCGGGACAGGCGACGGGGAGTTCTTC. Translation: CASSELPGTGDGEFF.

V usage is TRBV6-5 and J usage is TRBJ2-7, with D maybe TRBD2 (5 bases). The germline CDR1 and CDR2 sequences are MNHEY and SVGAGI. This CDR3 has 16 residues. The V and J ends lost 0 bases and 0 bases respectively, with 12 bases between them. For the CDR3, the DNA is TGTGCCAGCAGTTACTCCGGAGCGGCCAGCTCCTACGAGCAGTACTTC. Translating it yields CASSYSGAASSYEQYF.

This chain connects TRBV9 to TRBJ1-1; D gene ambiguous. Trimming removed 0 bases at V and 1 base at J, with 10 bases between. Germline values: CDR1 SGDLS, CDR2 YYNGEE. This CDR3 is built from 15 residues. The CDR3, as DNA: TGTGCCAGCAGCGTAGGGGGATCGGGGAACACTGAAGCTTTCTTT. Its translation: CASSVGGSGNTEAFF.

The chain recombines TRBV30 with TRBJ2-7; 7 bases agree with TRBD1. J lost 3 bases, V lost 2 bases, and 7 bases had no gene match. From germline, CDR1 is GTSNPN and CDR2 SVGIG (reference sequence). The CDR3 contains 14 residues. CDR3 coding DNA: TGTGCCTGGAGTATTAGGGGGCGCCGCTACGAGCAGTACTTC. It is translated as CAWSIRGRRYEQYF.

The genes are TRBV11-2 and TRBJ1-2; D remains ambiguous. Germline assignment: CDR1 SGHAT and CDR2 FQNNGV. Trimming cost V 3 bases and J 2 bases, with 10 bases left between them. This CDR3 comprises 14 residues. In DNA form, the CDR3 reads TGTGCCAGCAGCTTGCGGGCTTTGAACTATGGCTACACCTTC. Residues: CASSLRALNYGYTF.

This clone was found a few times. The CDR3 region has the DNA TGTGCCGTCGGATCCGGGACTAGCGCGAACACCGGGGAGCTGTTTTTT. Translating it yields CAVGSGTSANTGELFF. This chain joins TRBV10-3 and TRBJ2-2, with 10 bases lining up with TRBD2. The CDR3 is 16 residues long. V dropped 11 bases and J dropped 0; count of bases not matched to a gene: 9. The V gene's germline CDR1 is ENHRY and CDR2 SYGVKD.

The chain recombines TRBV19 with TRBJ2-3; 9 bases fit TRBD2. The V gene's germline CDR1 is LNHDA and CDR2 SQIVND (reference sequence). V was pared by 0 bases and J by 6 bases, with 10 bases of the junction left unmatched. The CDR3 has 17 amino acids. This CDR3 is CASSIDGRGGGADTQYF. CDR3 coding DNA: TGTGCCAGTAGTATAGATGGGCGTGGCGGGGGGGCCGATACGCAGTATTTT.

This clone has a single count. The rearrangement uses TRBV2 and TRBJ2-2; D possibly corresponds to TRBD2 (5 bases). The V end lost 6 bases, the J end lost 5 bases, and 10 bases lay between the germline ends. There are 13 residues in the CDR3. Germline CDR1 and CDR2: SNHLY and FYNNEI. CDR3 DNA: TGTGCCAGCAGCTCCTGGGAGACCGGGGAGCTGTTTTTT. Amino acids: CASSSWETGELFF.

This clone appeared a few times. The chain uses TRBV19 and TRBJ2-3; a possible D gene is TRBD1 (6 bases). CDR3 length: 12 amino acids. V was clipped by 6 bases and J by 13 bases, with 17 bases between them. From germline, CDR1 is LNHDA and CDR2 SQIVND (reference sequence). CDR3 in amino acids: CASSTWDKLEYF. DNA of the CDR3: TGTGCCAGTAGCACCTGGGACAAGCTGGAGTATTTT. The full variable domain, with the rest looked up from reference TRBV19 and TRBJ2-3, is DGGITQSPKYLFRKEGQNVTLSCEQNLNHDAMYWYRQDPGQGLRLIYYSQIVNDFQKGDIAEGYSVSREKKESFPLTVTSAQKNPTAFYLCASSTWDKLEYFGPGTRLTVL.

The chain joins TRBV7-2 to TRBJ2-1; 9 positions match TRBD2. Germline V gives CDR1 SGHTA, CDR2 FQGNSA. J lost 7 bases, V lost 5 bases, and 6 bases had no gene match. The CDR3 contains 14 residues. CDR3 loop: CASSNIAGVNEQFF. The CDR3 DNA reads TGTGCCAGCAGCAATATAGCGGGGGTTAATGAGCAGTTCTTC.

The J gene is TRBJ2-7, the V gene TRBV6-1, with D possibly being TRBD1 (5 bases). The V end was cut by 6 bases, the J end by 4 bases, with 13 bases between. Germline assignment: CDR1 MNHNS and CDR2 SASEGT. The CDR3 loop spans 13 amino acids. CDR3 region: CASSRVVRYEQYF. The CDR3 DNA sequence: TGTGCCAGCAGCAGGGTGGTAAGATACGAGCAGTACTTC.

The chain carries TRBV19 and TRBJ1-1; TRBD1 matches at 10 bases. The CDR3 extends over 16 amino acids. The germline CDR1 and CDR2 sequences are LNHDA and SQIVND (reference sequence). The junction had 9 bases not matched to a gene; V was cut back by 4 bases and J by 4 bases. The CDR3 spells CASSTRQGAGGTEAFF. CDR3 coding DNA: TGTGCCAGTAGTACCCGACAGGGGGCCGGTGGCACTGAAGCTTTCTTT.

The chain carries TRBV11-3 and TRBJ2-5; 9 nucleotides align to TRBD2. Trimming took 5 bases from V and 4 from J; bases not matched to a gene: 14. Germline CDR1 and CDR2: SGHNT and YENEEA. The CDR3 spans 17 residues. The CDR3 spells CASSVGSGGPGRETQYF. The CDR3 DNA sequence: TGTGCCAGCAGCGTCGGGAGCGGGGGGCCGGGCAGAGAGACCCAGTACTTC.

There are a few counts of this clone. The CDR3, as DNA: TGTGCCATCAGTAGCCGGGACAGGGGACGAGGGGAGCTGTTTTTT. This codes for CAISSRDRGRGELFF. The V and J genes are TRBV10-3 and TRBJ2-2; 10 positions match TRBD1. CDR3 length: 15 residues. V shed 5 bases, J shed 8 bases, and the junction held 8 bases outside the gene matches. The germline V gene encodes CDR1 ENHRY and CDR2 SYGVKD.

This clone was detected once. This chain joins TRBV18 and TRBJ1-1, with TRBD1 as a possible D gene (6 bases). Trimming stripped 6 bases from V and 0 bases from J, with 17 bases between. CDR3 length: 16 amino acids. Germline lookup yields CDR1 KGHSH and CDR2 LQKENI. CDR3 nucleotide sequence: TGTGCCAGCTCTCCTGAGACAGGCGTATTGAACACTGAAGCTTTCTTT. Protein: CASSPETGVLNTEAFF.

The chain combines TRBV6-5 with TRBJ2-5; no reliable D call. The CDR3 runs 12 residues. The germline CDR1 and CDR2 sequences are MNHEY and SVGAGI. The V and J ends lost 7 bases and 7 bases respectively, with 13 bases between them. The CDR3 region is CASTVRDGTQYF. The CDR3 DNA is TGTGCCAGCACAGTACGCGACGGGACCCAGTACTTC.

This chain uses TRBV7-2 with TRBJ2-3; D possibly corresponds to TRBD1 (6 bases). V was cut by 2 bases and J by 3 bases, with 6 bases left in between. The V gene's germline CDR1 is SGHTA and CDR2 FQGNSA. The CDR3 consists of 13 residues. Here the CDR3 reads CASSLQGTDTQYF. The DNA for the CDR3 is TGTGCCAGCAGCTTACAGGGGACAGATACGCAGTATTTT.

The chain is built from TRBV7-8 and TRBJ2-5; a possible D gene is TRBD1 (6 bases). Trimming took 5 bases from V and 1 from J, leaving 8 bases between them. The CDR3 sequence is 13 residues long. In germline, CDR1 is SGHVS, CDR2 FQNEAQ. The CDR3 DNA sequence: TGTGCCAGCAGCCAAGGGGGCCAAGAGACCCAGTACTTC. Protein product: CASSQGGQETQYF. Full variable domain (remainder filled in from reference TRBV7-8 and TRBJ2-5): GAGVSQSPRYKVAKRGQDVALRCDPISGHVSLFWYQQALGQGPEFLTYFQNEAQLDKSGLPSDRFFAERPEGSVSTLKIQRTQQEDSAVYLCASSQGGQETQYFGPGTRLLVL.

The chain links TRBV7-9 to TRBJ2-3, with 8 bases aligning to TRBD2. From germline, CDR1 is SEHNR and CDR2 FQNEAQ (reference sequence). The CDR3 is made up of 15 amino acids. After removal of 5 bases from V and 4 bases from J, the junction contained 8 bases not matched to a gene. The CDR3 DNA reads TGTGCCAGCAGCCCAGGGACTAGTAGTGCAGATACGCAGTATTTT. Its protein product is CASSPGTSSADTQYF.

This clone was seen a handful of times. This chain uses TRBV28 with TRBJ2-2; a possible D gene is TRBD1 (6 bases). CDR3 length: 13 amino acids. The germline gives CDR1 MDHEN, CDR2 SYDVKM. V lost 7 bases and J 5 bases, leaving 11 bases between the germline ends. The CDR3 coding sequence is TGTGCCAGCACCGATGGACAGACCGGGGAGCTGTTTTTT. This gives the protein CASTDGQTGELFF.

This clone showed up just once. The CDR3 here is CASSPGGSQASQYF. The CDR3 region has the DNA TGTGCCAGCAGCCCAGGGGGTAGCCAAGCGAGCCAGTACTTC. This chain connects TRBV7-3 to TRBJ2-7; 7 bases are a match to TRBD1. After removal of 5 bases from V and 10 bases from J, the junction contained 14 bases not matched to a gene. The CDR3 totals 14 residues. Per germline, CDR1 SGHTA and CDR2 FQGTGA.

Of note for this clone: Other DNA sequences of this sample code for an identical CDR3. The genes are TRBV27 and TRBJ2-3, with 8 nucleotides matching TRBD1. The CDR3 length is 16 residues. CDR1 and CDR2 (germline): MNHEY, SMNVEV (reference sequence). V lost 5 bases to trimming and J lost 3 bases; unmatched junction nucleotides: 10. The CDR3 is CASSPGWTGKTDTQYF. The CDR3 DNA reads TGTGCCAGCAGTCCCGGCTGGACAGGGAAGACAGATACGCAGTATTTT.

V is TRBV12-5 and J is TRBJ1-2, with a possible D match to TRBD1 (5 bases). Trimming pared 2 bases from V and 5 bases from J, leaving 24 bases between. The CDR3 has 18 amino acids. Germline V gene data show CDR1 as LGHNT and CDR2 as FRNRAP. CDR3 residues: CASGLSSSAWGVRYGYTF. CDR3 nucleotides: TGTGCTAGTGGTTTGAGTTCGAGTGCCTGGGGGGTTCGGTATGGCTACACCTTC.